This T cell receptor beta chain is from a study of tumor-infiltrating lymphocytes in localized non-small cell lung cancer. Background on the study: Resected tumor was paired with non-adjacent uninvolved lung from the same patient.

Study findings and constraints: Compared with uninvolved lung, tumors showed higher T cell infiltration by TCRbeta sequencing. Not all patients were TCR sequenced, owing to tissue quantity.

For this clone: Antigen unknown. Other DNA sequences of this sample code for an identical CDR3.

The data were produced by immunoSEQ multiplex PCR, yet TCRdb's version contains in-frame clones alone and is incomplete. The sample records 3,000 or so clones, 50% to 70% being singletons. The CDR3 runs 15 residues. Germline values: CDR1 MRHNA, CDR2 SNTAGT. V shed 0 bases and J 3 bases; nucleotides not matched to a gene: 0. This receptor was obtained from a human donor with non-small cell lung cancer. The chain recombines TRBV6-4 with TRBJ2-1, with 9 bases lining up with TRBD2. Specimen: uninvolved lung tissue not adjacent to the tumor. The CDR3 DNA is TGTGCCAGCAGTGACTCTAGCGGGAGCTACAATGAGCAGTTCTTC. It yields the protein CASSDSSGSYNEQFF.